The source of this TCR beta chain is a study of T cell responses to AZD1222 COVID-19 vaccine. Libraries were prepared by immunoSEQ multiplex PCR; TCRdb keeps only in-frame clonotypes and omits some of them. Here the sample spans some 93,000 clones, around nine tenths being singletons. Notes on the study in general: Reportedly, nearly half of unique spike TCRs recognized epitopes outside B.1.351/B.1.1.7 mutations. There were repertoire samples only from the period after the peak T cell response. A mostly white British donor set with more females was recruited, and clonal diversity was possibly underestimated.

Second-dose recipients at about 4 or about 12 weeks were treated as one pooled group. With regard to this clone: Its antigen is currently unknown.

V lost 5 bases to trimming and J lost 6 bases; unmatched junction nucleotides: 7. There are 14 residues in the CDR3. Germline assignment: CDR1 LNHNV and CDR2 YYDKDF (reference sequence). The V gene is TRBV15, the J gene TRBJ1-5; 7 bases align to TRBD1. The specimen was peripheral blood, collected 28 days after the second AZD1222 dose. The receptor's source is an adult who received the AZD1222 COVID-19 vaccine. The CDR3 coding sequence is TGTGCCACCAGCTTGGACAGGAACAGTCAGCCCCAGCATTTT. The encoded protein is CATSLDRNSQPQHF.